This T cell receptor beta chain was obtained from a study of PD-L1 blockade in urothelial cancer. Across the study: Patients began atezolizumab, 1,200 mg intravenously every 3 weeks, in the mid-2010s. Anywhere from 0 to 3 prior chemotherapy regimens had been received by patients. The researchers analyzed blood 3 weeks (second dose) and 6 weeks after treatment start.

V was clipped by 3 bases and J by 4 bases, with 18 bases between them. Germline V gene sequence: CDR1 KGHSH, CDR2 LQKENI. The CDR3 has 16 residues. The number of samples from each patient was between 1 and 8, taken pretreatment and on-treatment. Some clones are missing from TCRdb's copy, which holds only in-frame ones; the method was immunoSEQ multiplex PCR. This table holds 35,000 to 45,000 clones, 88% found once. The sample consisted of PBMCs, taken around atezolizumab (anti-PD-L1) treatment. The source is a woman aged 55-70 years with urothelial cancer. The gene calls are TRBV18 and TRBJ1-1, with a tentative D call TRBD1 (6 bases). The DNA of the CDR3 is TGTGCCAGCTCACCGAACGCGAGATTACAGGGCACTGAAGCTTTCTTT. As protein: CASSPNARLQGTEAFF.